This T cell receptor beta chain appears in the sequencing data of a study of CD8 T cells in Susac syndrome. Study-level findings and limits: Individuals included in the TCR sequencing and HLA analysis were acknowledged by the study to be relatively few in number.

Sequencing of TCR beta was performed on blood CD8+ and CD4+ T cells. The multiple sclerosis control group was made up of treatment-naive patients with stable or active relapsing-remitting disease. TEMRA cells were enriched by FACS, while CD8+ and CD4+ T cells were obtained through a negative isolation that was performed magnetically. The RNA, roughly 0.5 to 1 ug, was put through reverse transcription using random hexamers. TCRdb recomputed calls from the immunoSEQ multiplex PCR reads with MiXCR, one row per CDR3 protein. Among fewer than 300,000 distinct CDR3 sequences listed, about 85% were seen once. About this clonotype: Its antigen is undetermined.

The V end was cut by 8 bases, the J end by 7 bases, with 12 bases between. This CDR3 contains 13 residues. In germline, CDR1 is MNHEY, CDR2 SMNVEV (reference sequence). The sample was CD8+ T cells from PBMCs. The chain couples TRBV27 to TRBJ1-6, with D perhaps TRBD1 (5 bases). The receptor was derived from a human donor with multiple sclerosis. The CDR3 DNA follows: TGTGCCAGCCAGTCGAGGGACAATTCACCCCTCCACTTT. Encoded protein: CASQSRDNSPLHF.